These 26 T cell receptor beta chains were all obtained from the same sample, sequenced in a study of T cells after posttransplantation cyclophosphamide. Assay: immunoSEQ multiplex PCR; the TCRdb copy retains only in-frame clones and omits some. The sample yields 30,000 to 45,000 clones, without any singletons. Sequenced input: PBMCs. These receptors were collected from a girl aged 5-17 years in good health, CMV-negative, and a related stem cell transplant donor.

This clone was seen ten or more times. The chain combines TRBV5-1 with TRBJ1-1; D gene ambiguous. V was cut by 0 bases and J by 6 bases, with 6 bases left in between. The CDR3 covers 12 residues. CDR1 and CDR2 from the germline V gene are SGHRS and YFSETQ. The chain's CDR3 is CASSLGASEAFF. DNA of the CDR3: TGCGCCAGCAGCTTGGGGGCGTCTGAAGCTTTCTTT.

This clone was counted many times. The V call is TRBV12-2, the J call TRBJ2-2; TRBD2, as called in the table, went unchecked against the DNA. TRBV12-2 is marked as a pseudogene. The CDR3 totals 16 residues. The CDR3 loop reads CASRLVGGSSTGELFF. CDR3 DNA: TGTGCAAGTCGCTTAGTAGGCGGGTCCAGCACCGGGGAGCTGTTTTTT.

This clone was counted a few times. The chain links TRBV30 to TRBJ1-5; D perhaps matches TRBD1 (5 bases). The CDR3 contains 18 residues. Germline CDR1 GTSNPN, CDR2 SVGIG (reference sequence). Trimming cost V 2 bases and J 2 bases, with 22 bases left between them. The CDR3 region is CAWSFDKMGRSGNQPQHF. The CDR3 DNA is TGTGCCTGGAGTTTCGACAAAATGGGGCGAAGCGGCAATCAGCCCCAGCATTTT.

This clone was seen many times. This chain joins TRBV7-9 and TRBJ2-7; D may be TRBD2 (6 bases). Between the trimmed V and J ends, which lost 5 bases and 3 bases, there was a span of 17 bases. The germline CDR1 and CDR2 sequences are SEHNR and FQNEAQ (reference sequence). The CDR3 totals 15 residues. The CDR3 is CASSEGAGYNYEQYF. CDR3 DNA sequence: TGTGCCAGCAGCGAAGGCGCGGGATATAACTACGAGCAGTACTTC.

This clone was found many times. Other DNA sequences in the sample encode the same CDR3. This CDR3 reads CASSDSTSGGTDTQYF. In nucleotides, the CDR3 is TGTGCCAGCAGTGACTCAACTAGCGGGGGCACAGATACGCAGTATTTT. The chain is built from TRBV6-4 and TRBJ2-3; the match to TRBD2 covers 10 bases. Germline V gene data show CDR1 as MRHNA and CDR2 as SNTAGT. The CDR3 loop spans 16 amino acids. J lost 1 base, V lost 0 bases, and 1 base had no gene match.

This clone has at least ten counts. Here the CDR3 reads CASTLNTEAFF. CDR3 sequence (DNA): TGTGCCAGCACCTTGAACACTGAAGCTTTCTTT. The chain uses TRBV6-1 and TRBJ1-1; D uncertain. Looked up from germline, CDR1 is MNHNS and CDR2 is SASEGT. The CDR3 is made up of 11 amino acids. Trimming removed 7 bases from V and 0 bases from J, with 3 bases in between.

The chain carries TRBV5-1 and TRBJ2-1, with a tentative D call TRBD1 (6 bases). Germline V gene data show CDR1 as SGHRS and CDR2 as YFSETQ. V was shortened by 4 bases and J by 7 bases, with 6 bases between the two germline ends. The CDR3 covers 11 residues. The CDR3 here is CASSQGNEQFF. The CDR3 DNA is TGCGCCAGCAGCCAGGGGAATGAGCAGTTCTTC. Full variable domain (rest looked up from reference TRBV5-1 and TRBJ2-1): KAGVTQTPRYLIKTRGQQVTLSCSPISGHRSVSWYQQTPGQGLQFLFEYFSETQRNKGNFPGRFSGRQFSNSRSEMNVSTLELGDSALYLCASSQGNEQFFGPGTRLTVL.

This clone was observed at least ten times. V usage is TRBV4-2 and J usage is TRBJ1-6, with a tentative D call TRBD1 (5 bases). V was trimmed by 1 base and J by 7 bases, leaving 17 bases between them. The CDR3 is 17 amino acids. CDR1 LGHNA and CDR2 YNFKEQ come from the germline V gene. The CDR3: CASSQVGTRADNSPLHF. For the CDR3, the DNA is TGTGCCAGCAGCCAAGTGGGGACTAGGGCCGACAATTCACCCCTCCACTTT.

This clone came up a few times. This sequence joins TRBV7-6 and TRBJ2-2; D might be TRBD2 (6 bases). The CDR3 totals 13 residues. Germline V CDR1 and CDR2: SGHVS, FNYEAQ. V lost 7 bases to trimming and J lost 4 bases, with 10 bases between them. The CDR3 DNA is TGTGCCAGCATGGCGGGGCGCACCGGGGAGCTGTTTTTT. Residues: CASMAGRTGELFF. Supplemented by reference TRBV7-6 and TRBJ2-2, the full variable domain reads GAGVSQSPRYKVTKRGQDVALRCDPISGHVSLYWYRQALGQGPEFLTYFNYEAQQDKSGLPNDRFSAERPEGSISTLTIQRTEQRDSAMYRCASMAGRTGELFFGEGSRLTVL.

This clone was seen a handful of times. V gene TRBV9 combines with J gene TRBJ1-2; D is perhaps TRBD1 (5 bases). The CDR3 runs 15 residues. V lost 0 bases to trimming and J lost 2 bases, with 11 bases between them. Looked up from germline, CDR1 is SGDLS and CDR2 is YYNGEE. CDR3 DNA sequence: TGTGCCAGCAGCGTAGGGGATGGGGCCAACTATGGCTACACCTTC. It yields the protein CASSVGDGANYGYTF. The variable domain in full, with the rest retrieved from reference TRBV9 and TRBJ1-2, is DSGVTQTPKHLITATGQRVTLRCSPRSGDLSVYWYQQSLDQGLQFLIQYYNGEERAKGNILERFSAQQFPDLHSELNLSSLELGDSALYFCASSVGDGANYGYTFGSGTRLTVV.

This clone was seen at least ten times. The V call is TRBV19, the J call TRBJ1-1; no clear D gene. The CDR3 runs 13 residues. Germline V lookup: CDR1 LNHDA, CDR2 SQIVND (reference sequence). V was trimmed by 6 bases and J by 0 bases, leaving 8 bases between them. The CDR3 here is CASSATVNTEAFF. The CDR3, as DNA: TGTGCCAGTAGCGCCACAGTGAACACTGAAGCTTTCTTT.

This clone has ten or more counts. The rearrangement links TRBV15 to TRBJ2-3; D gene uncertain. The CDR3 is 13 amino acids. V was shortened by 5 bases and J by 4 bases, with 10 bases between the two germline ends. Germline V CDR1 and CDR2: LNHNV, YYDKDF (reference sequence). Here the CDR3 DNA reads TGTGCCACCAGCGTCAGAATATCAGATACGCAGTATTTT. This gives the protein CATSVRISDTQYF.

This clone was detected a few times. The rearrangement links TRBV9 to TRBJ2-3, with a weak D call TRBD1 (6 bases). The germline CDR1 and CDR2 sequences are SGDLS and YYNGEE. V shed 4 bases and J shed 6 bases, with 18 bases lying between them. The CDR3 contains 15 residues. The CDR3, as DNA: TGTGCCAGCAGCTTTGAGGGACAATGGCCTGATACGCAGTATTTT. It translates to CASSFEGQWPDTQYF.

This chain uses TRBV7-3 with TRBJ2-5; weak D call: TRBD1 (6 bases). Germline-derived CDR1 and CDR2 are SGHTA and FQGTGA. This CDR3 is built from 13 residues. V lost 0 bases and J 11 bases, leaving 13 bases between the germline ends. The CDR3 sequence: CASSLTGAKEQYF. The CDR3 DNA reads TGTGCCAGCAGCTTAACGGGGGCGAAAGAGCAGTACTTC.

This clone has a count of ten or more. This chain uses TRBV14 with TRBJ1-1; D remains unclear. Germline V CDR1 and CDR2: SGHDN, FVKESK. The CDR3 length is 11 residues. Trimming pared 1 base from V and 10 bases from J, leaving 7 bases between. CDR3 region: CASSQGTRAFF. The CDR3 DNA reads as TGTGCCAGCAGCCAAGGGACTAGAGCTTTCTTT.

This clone was recorded at least ten times. The chain recombines TRBV4-3 with TRBJ2-1, with TRBD1 matching over 9 bases. CDR1 is LGHNA, CDR2 YSLEER, per germline. J was trimmed by 5 bases and V by 0 bases; bases with no gene match: 14. This CDR3 spans 19 amino acids. The CDR3 region has the DNA TGCGCCAGCAGCCAAGATTCCCCCCCGGGACAGGGTATCGACAATGAGCAGTTCTTC. It translates to CASSQDSPPGQGIDNEQFF.

This clone turned up a few times. CDR3 in DNA: TGTGCCAGCAGCTTAGACCCGGGACAGGGCTATGGCTACACCTTC. Translated: CASSLDPGQGYGYTF. This sequence joins TRBV11-2 and TRBJ1-2; 9 positions match TRBD1. The V and J ends lost 0 bases and 4 bases, in that order; junction bases with no gene match: 3. Germline-derived CDR1 and CDR2 are SGHAT and FQNNGV. The CDR3 covers 15 residues.

This clone was recorded many times. This chain joins TRBV2 and TRBJ2-3; TRBD2 matches 8 bases. V lost 0 bases, J lost 6 bases, and 8 bases stayed unmatched. The germline gives CDR1 SNHLY, CDR2 FYNNEI. This CDR3 spans 16 amino acids. CDR3: CASSEAGTRVLDTQYF. The CDR3 region has the DNA TGTGCCAGCAGTGAAGCAGGGACTAGAGTTCTCGATACGCAGTATTTT.

Sample share makes this clone medium-sized. This sequence joins TRBV10-1 and TRBJ2-1, with D unclear. Trimming took 2 bases from V and 7 from J, leaving 21 bases between them. Germline V gene lookup returns CDR1 WNHNN and CDR2 SYGVQD (reference sequence). This CDR3 is built from 17 residues. The DNA for the CDR3 is TGCGCCAGCAGTGAGCCGCCCATGGGTAGACTCCCAAATGAGCAGTTCTTC. Residues: CASSEPPMGRLPNEQFF.

This clone has more than one count but fewer than ten. This chain uses TRBV2 with TRBJ2-5, with 11 bases identical to TRBD2. CDR3 length: 16 residues. The junction had 13 bases not matched to a gene; V was cut back by 5 bases and J by 8 bases. Germline V CDR1 and CDR2: SNHLY, FYNNEI. DNA for the CDR3: TGTGCCAGCAGTCCTGAGGGGCTAGCGGGGGGACCTACCCAGTACTTC. Its protein product is CASSPEGLAGGPTQYF.

The chain recombines TRBV12-5 with TRBJ2-5; D may be TRBD2 (6 bases). The germline V gene has CDR1 LGHNT and CDR2 FRNRAP. The V gene lost 0 bases and the J gene lost 5 bases, with 10 bases spanning the gap. The CDR3 has 14 amino acids. CDR3 sequence reads: CASGLVGGDETQYF. The CDR3 DNA is TGTGCTAGTGGTTTGGTCGGGGGAGATGAGACCCAGTACTTC.

This clone was seen only a few times. This chain joins TRBV15 and TRBJ2-6; 7 nucleotides agree with TRBD1. CDR1 and CDR2 (germline): LNHNV, YYDKDF (reference sequence). The CDR3 covers 17 residues. V was clipped by 4 bases and J by 2 bases; unmatched bases: 8. CDR3 loop: CATSTLTGPTGANVLTF. CDR3 DNA: TGTGCCACCAGCACCCTGACAGGGCCGACTGGGGCCAACGTCCTGACTTTC. Full variable domain (outside the CDR3, taken from reference TRBV15 and TRBJ2-6): DAMVIQNPRYQVTQFGKPVTLSCSQTLNHNVMYWYQQKSSQAPKLLFHYYDKDFNNEADTPDNFQSRRPNTSFCFLDIRSPGLGDTAMYLCATSTLTGPTGANVLTFGAGSRLTVL.

This clone occurred many times. The chain couples TRBV28 to TRBJ1-6, with D unresolved. V lost 3 bases and J lost 9, with 18 bases in between. The CDR3 is 16 residues long. In germline, CDR1 is MDHEN, CDR2 SYDVKM. The CDR3 loop reads CASSFYSGAKISPLHF. The CDR3 DNA is TGTGCCAGCAGTTTTTATTCTGGAGCTAAGATTTCACCCCTCCACTTT.

The table lists this clone with many counts. The gene calls are TRBV4-2 and TRBJ1-5; D uncertain. The CDR3 has 13 residues. V was clipped by 2 bases and J by 7 bases, with 9 bases between them. The germline gives CDR1 LGHNA, CDR2 YNFKEQ. Here the CDR3 DNA reads TGTGCCAGCAGCCAACTTCCGGGACAGCCCCAGCATTTT. Translated, it gives CASSQLPGQPQHF.

The rearrangement links TRBV10-1 to TRBJ2-3; 7 bases match TRBD2. Looked up from germline, CDR1 is WNHNN and CDR2 is SYGVQD (reference sequence). The CDR3 spans 14 residues. With V trimmed by 5 bases and J by 2 bases, 4 bases remained unmatched. The CDR3 reads CASSSSGPTDTQYF. The CDR3 region has the DNA TGCGCCAGCAGTTCTAGCGGACCCACAGATACGCAGTATTTT.

This clone appeared a few times. V is TRBV11-1 and J is TRBJ2-1; 9 bases map to TRBD2. V trimming: 5 bases; J trimming: 7 bases; junction bases outside the gene matches: 18. Germline V gene data show CDR1 as SGHAT and CDR2 as FQDESV (reference sequence). The CDR3 is 18 residues long. In DNA, the CDR3 is TGTGCCAGCAGCCCCGGGGGGAGCTGGCGGGGGGGCAGGAATGAGCAGTTCTTC. The encoded protein is CASSPGGSWRGGRNEQFF.